Below are 32 T cell receptor beta chains sequenced from a single sample in a study of blood T cell repertoires in COVID-19. Assay: immunoSEQ multiplex PCR; the TCRdb copy retains only in-frame clones and omits some. The table lists about 190,000 clones, over 75% of them singletons. The sample taken for sequencing was peripheral blood. These receptors came from a woman between 45 and 60 years old with acute or convalescent COVID-19.

The V and J genes are TRBV19 and TRBJ1-4; D unclear. The CDR3 runs to 13 residues. The germline V and J ends were trimmed by 9 bases and 8 bases, with 16 bases remaining between them. The germline V gene encodes CDR1 LNHDA and CDR2 SQIVND (reference sequence). The CDR3 nucleotides are TGTGCCAGCCGTCTGTGGGCGCGAGAAAAACTGTTTTTT. Amino acid sequence: CASRLWAREKLFF.

Only one count was recorded for this clone. V is TRBV10-3 and J is TRBJ1-1; 8 bases are shared with TRBD1. From germline, CDR1 is ENHRY and CDR2 SYGVKD. The CDR3 consists of 13 residues. The J segment lost 4 bases and the V segment lost 4 bases, leaving 2 bases of the junction unmatched. CDR3 nucleotides: TGTGCCATCAGTGCAGGGGGCTTCACTGAAGCTTTCTTT. This gives the protein CAISAGGFTEAFF.

A remark on this clone: A junction boundary mismatches the germline segment, possibly from a read error. V is TRBV14 and J is TRBJ2-2; D gene ambiguous. In germline, CDR1 is SGHDN, CDR2 FVKESK. This CDR3 has 13 residues. CDR3 in DNA: TGTGTCAGCAGTCCTGTATCTTATGGGGAGCTGTTTTTT. It translates to CVSSPVSYGELFF.

The chain links TRBV2 to TRBJ1-5; 7 nucleotides agree with TRBD1. The CDR3 totals 16 residues. V was pared by 8 bases and J by 1 base, with 11 bases of the junction left unmatched. Germline CDR1 and CDR2: SNHLY and FYNNEI. DNA for the CDR3: TGTGCCAGCGGTTTGGGACAGCCGGGGAGCAATCAGCCCCAGCATTTT. Its translation is CASGLGQPGSNQPQHF.

V and J are TRBV7-9 and TRBJ2-1; a possible D gene is TRBD2 (6 bases). Looked up from germline, CDR1 is SEHNR and CDR2 is FQNEAQ (reference sequence). The CDR3 loop spans 13 amino acids. V dropped 3 bases and J dropped 9 bases, with 12 bases sitting between them. The CDR3 spells CASSFQRVTEQFF. In nucleotides, the CDR3 is TGTGCCAGCAGCTTCCAGCGGGTTACTGAGCAGTTCTTC.

The chain combines TRBV4-3 with TRBJ1-1; TRBD1 agrees at 9 bases. The V gene end was trimmed by 4 bases and the J gene end by 4 bases; junction bases not matched to a gene: 25. Germline CDR1 is LGHNA and CDR2 is YSLEER. The length of the CDR3 is 21 residues. The CDR3 nucleotides read TGCGCCAGCAGCCTAGCACGAGAACATTCGACAGGGGGTAGGGGGGGCACTGAAGCTTTCTTT. Encoded protein: CASSLAREHSTGGRGGTEAFF.

The V and J genes are TRBV9 and TRBJ2-3, with 10 nucleotides matching TRBD2. CDR3 length equals 17 residues. Germline trimming cut 0 bases from V and 5 bases from J; bases unmatched to any gene: 9. In germline, CDR1 is SGDLS, CDR2 YYNGEE. The CDR3 loop reads CASSVGGLAGAVDTQYF. Here the CDR3 DNA reads TGTGCCAGCAGCGTAGGGGGTCTAGCGGGGGCCGTAGATACGCAGTATTTT.

The gene calls are TRBV6-6 and TRBJ1-4; D not certain. Trimming pared 6 bases from V and 0 bases from J, leaving 8 bases between. The germline CDR1 and CDR2 sequences are MNHNY and SVGAGI (reference sequence). This CDR3 has 14 residues. The CDR3 bases are TGTGCCAGCAGCCAGCGGACAACTAATGAAAAACTGTTTTTT. It yields the protein CASSQRTTNEKLFF.

This clone was recorded a few times. J is TRBJ1-6 and V is TRBV11-3, with D unclear. This CDR3 spans 16 amino acids. V shed 7 bases and J shed 0 bases, with 13 bases lying between them. The germline V gene has CDR1 SGHNT and CDR2 YENEEA. The CDR3 coding sequence is TGTGCCAGCATTGCCGATTCGAGCTCCTATAATTCACCCCTCCACTTT. It is translated as CASIADSSSYNSPLHF.

In its sample, this clone was seen once. This chain uses TRBV5-4 with TRBJ2-3, with TRBD2 matching 9 bases. V lost 0 bases and J lost 2; bases outside the gene matches: 7. This CDR3 has 17 residues. Germline CDR1 is SGHNT and CDR2 is YYREEE (reference sequence). CDR3 DNA: TGTGCCAGCAGCTTGGCCACGGGACTAGCTACCACAGATACGCAGTATTTT. Protein sequence: CASSLATGLATTDTQYF.

The chain employs TRBV6-5 and TRBJ2-7, with TRBD1 matching over 8 bases. In germline, CDR1 is MNHEY, CDR2 SVGAGI. V trimming: 6 bases; J trimming: 4 bases; junction bases outside the gene matches: 11. The length of the CDR3 is 15 residues. The CDR3 region is CASRTPGTGVYEQYF. DNA for the CDR3: TGTGCCAGCAGGACCCCCGGGACAGGTGTTTACGAGCAGTACTTC.

V usage is TRBV28 and J usage is TRBJ2-7, with TRBD2 identical over 9 bases. Per germline, CDR1 MDHEN and CDR2 SYDVKM. This CDR3 has 14 amino acids. The CDR3 sequence is CPRRGRGGTYEQYF. The DNA for the CDR3 is TGTCCCCGCCGCGGGCGGGGGGGGACCTACGAGCAGTACTTC.

This rearrangement joins TRBV18 to TRBJ1-5; no definite D call. The V end lost 2 bases, the J end lost 0 bases, and 8 bases lay between the germline ends. Germline CDR1 and CDR2: KGHSH and LQKENI. CDR3 length: 15 amino acids. CDR3 in DNA: TGTGCCAGCTCACCAGAGGGTTATAGCAATCAGCCCCAGCATTTT. Its translation is CASSPEGYSNQPQHF.

The chain combines TRBV5-1 with TRBJ1-2; tentative D call: TRBD1 (5 bases). Germline CDR1 SGHRS, CDR2 YFSETQ. The V gene lost 4 bases and the J gene lost 5 bases, with 15 bases spanning the gap. The CDR3 is 14 amino acids. The CDR3 sequence: CASSVGTGEYGYTF. CDR3 in DNA: TGCGCCAGCAGCGTTGGGACGGGAGAATATGGCTACACCTTC. The full variable domain, in which reference TRBV5-1 and TRBJ1-2 provide the parts outside the CDR3, is KAGVTQTPRYLIKTRGQQVTLSCSPISGHRSVSWYQQTPGQGLQFLFEYFSETQRNKGNFPGRFSGRQFSNSRSEMNVSTLELGDSALYLCASSVGTGEYGYTFGSGTRLTVV.

V and J are TRBV10-2 and TRBJ2-7; unclear D gene. The length of the CDR3 is 11 residues. The germline gives CDR1 WSHSY, CDR2 SAAADI. Trimming removed 8 bases from V and 5 bases from J, with 10 bases in between. The CDR3 sequence is CASSHLDEQYF. In DNA, the CDR3 is TGCGCCAGCTCCCACTTGGACGAGCAGTACTTC.

The genes are TRBV25-1 and TRBJ1-3; TRBD1 matches 9 bases. J gave up 0 bases and V 3 bases, and 9 bases lay outside the gene matches. Germline loops: CDR1 MGHDK, CDR2 SYGVNS. There are 18 residues in the CDR3. The CDR3 region has the DNA TGTGCCAGCAGTGACCCCCCGGGACAGGGACCCTCTGGAAACACCATATATTTT. Protein product: CASSDPPGQGPSGNTIYF. The variable domain in full, completed from reference TRBV25-1 and TRBJ1-3, reads EADIYQTPRYLVIGTGKKITLECSQTMGHDKMYWYQQDPGMELHLIHYSYGVNSTEKGDLSSESTVSRIRTEHFPLTLESARPSHTSQYLCASSDPPGQGPSGNTIYFGEGSWLTVV.

This clone was seen more than once but under ten times. Written as DNA, the CDR3 is TGTGCCAGCAGTTCCGCAGGGAATGGAGCTGAAAAACTGTTTTTT. Its translation is CASSSAGNGAEKLFF. The chain links TRBV27 to TRBJ1-4; D possibly corresponds to TRBD1 (5 bases). The CDR3 runs to 15 residues. The V gene's germline CDR1 is MNHEY and CDR2 SMNVEV (reference sequence). V was cut by 4 bases and J by 7 bases, with 16 bases left in between.

CDR3 in amino acids: CASTGRTGALTDTQYF. The CDR3, as DNA: TGTGCCAGCACCGGACGTACAGGGGCCCTCACAGATACGCAGTATTTT. The J gene is TRBJ2-3, the V gene TRBV5-4, with 7 bases that match TRBD1. Germline CDR1 and CDR2: SGHNT and YYREEE (reference sequence). V trimming: 6 bases; J trimming: 2 bases; junction bases outside the gene matches: 12. The CDR3 has 16 amino acids.

V and J are TRBV6-5 and TRBJ1-2; D is perhaps TRBD1 (5 bases). The CDR3 contains 14 residues. Germline V gene data show CDR1 as MNHEY and CDR2 as SVGAGI. Deletions cut 0 bases from V and 8 bases from J, with 13 bases between. This CDR3 reads CASSYSGGSGGYTF. As DNA, the CDR3 is TGTGCCAGCAGTTACTCGGGCGGTTCAGGGGGCTACACCTTC.

This sequence joins TRBV7-2 and TRBJ2-5; 7 bases align to TRBD2. V shed 3 bases and J 5 bases; nucleotides not matched to a gene: 9. CDR3 length: 15 amino acids. CDR1 and CDR2 (germline): SGHTA, FQGNSA. CDR3 loop: CASSFLAVRGETQYF. For the CDR3, the DNA is TGTGCCAGCAGCTTCCTAGCGGTCCGAGGTGAGACCCAGTACTTC.

This clone was seen a handful of times. This chain connects TRBV19 to TRBJ2-6; D is perhaps TRBD1 (7 bases). The V gene's germline CDR1 is LNHDA and CDR2 SQIVND (reference sequence). The CDR3 extends over 16 amino acids. The V end was cut by 5 bases, the J end by 4 bases, with 15 bases between. The CDR3 coding sequence is TGTGCCAGTAGTTCCCCCAGGGGGGCCGGGGCCAACGTCCTGACTTTC. Translation gives CASSSPRGAGANVLTF.

This chain uses TRBV2 with TRBJ2-7, with 11 bases lining up with TRBD1. V lost 6 bases, J lost 1 base, and 2 bases stayed unmatched. Per the germline V gene, CDR1 is SNHLY and CDR2 is FYNNEI. This CDR3 has 14 amino acids. The CDR3 sequence is CASRGTGGSYEQYF. Written as DNA, the CDR3 is TGTGCCAGCAGGGGGACAGGGGGTTCCTACGAGCAGTACTTC.

The chain has TRBV23-1 and TRBJ2-7, with 9 bases that match TRBD1. TRBV23-1 is annotated as an ORF whose role is uncertain. The CDR3 totals 15 residues. Losses at the gene ends were 2 bases for V and 0 bases for J; bases not matched to a gene: 2. The CDR3 region has the DNA TGCGCCAGCAGTCAAGGACAGGGGAACTCCTACGAGCAGTACTTC. Protein product: CASSQGQGNSYEQYF.

The chain couples TRBV19 to TRBJ2-7; 8 bases agree with TRBD1. Per germline, CDR1 LNHDA and CDR2 SQIVND (reference sequence). The junction had 10 bases not matched to a gene; V was cut back by 6 bases and J by 0 bases. CDR3 length equals 16 residues. DNA for the CDR3: TGTGCCAGTAGCGATCCGGGACAGGATAGCTCCTACGAGCAGTACTTC. Its translation: CASSDPGQDSSYEQYF.

The chain carries TRBV28 and TRBJ1-1; D is undetermined. CDR1 is MDHEN, CDR2 SYDVKM, per germline. CDR3 length equals 15 residues. V was clipped by 5 bases and J by 2 bases, with 15 bases between them. Here the CDR3 DNA reads TGTGCCAGCAGTGCCACTGCGCCCTTCAACACTGAAGCTTTCTTT. Its protein is CASSATAPFNTEAFF. The full variable domain, with the rest looked up from reference TRBV28 and TRBJ1-1, is DVKVTQSSRYLVKRTGEKVFLECVQDMDHENMFWYRQDPGLGLRLIYFSYDVKMKEKGDIPEGYSVSREKKERFSLILESASTNQTSMYLCASSATAPFNTEAFFGQGTRLTVV.

This clone showed up just once. The rearrangement uses TRBV12-3 or TRBV12-4 and TRBJ1-1; 8 nucleotides agree with TRBD1. The CDR3 spans 13 residues. V shed 6 bases and J 4 bases; nucleotides not matched to a gene: 4. The CDR3 is CASRGTGPTEAFF. The DNA for the CDR3 is TGTGCCAGCAGGGGGACAGGTCCCACTGAAGCTTTCTTT.

This rearrangement joins TRBV3-1 (or the pseudogene TRBV3-2) to TRBJ2-2; D gene ambiguous. Germline-derived CDR1 and CDR2 are LGHDT and YNNKEL (reference sequence). The CDR3 length is 13 residues. V was clipped by 2 bases and J by 7 bases, with 8 bases between them. The CDR3 sequence: CASSQSVIGELFF. In DNA, the CDR3 is TGTGCCAGCAGCCAATCGGTCATCGGGGAGCTGTTTTTT.

This rearrangement joins TRBV9 to TRBJ1-1, with a tentative D call TRBD1 (6 bases). CDR3 size: 16 residues. Germline V gene data show CDR1 as SGDLS and CDR2 as YYNGEE. With 0 bases removed from V and 3 bases from J, the gap between germline ends came to 15 bases. The CDR3 here is CASSVGGRGAYTEAFF. CDR3 sequence (DNA): TGTGCCAGCAGCGTAGGAGGTCGGGGGGCATACACTGAAGCTTTCTTT.

Only one count was recorded for this clone. This chain links TRBV7-9 with TRBJ1-1, with D perhaps matching TRBD1 (5 bases). CDR1 and CDR2 from the germline V gene are SEHNR and FQNEAQ (reference sequence). V shed 0 bases and J shed 6 bases, with 11 bases lying between them. This CDR3 comprises 14 residues. The CDR3 loop is CASSLARDVSEAFF. The CDR3 bases are TGTGCCAGCAGCTTAGCGCGGGACGTTTCTGAAGCTTTCTTT.

The chain has TRBV19 and TRBJ1-5; D not certain. From germline, CDR1 is LNHDA and CDR2 SQIVND (reference sequence). This CDR3 has 13 amino acids. V lost 4 bases and J lost 7, with 11 bases in between. The CDR3 coding sequence is TGTGCCAGTAGTACGTACTTAGAACAGCCCCAGCATTTT. Translating gives CASSTYLEQPQHF.

In this sample, this clone turned up once. This chain joins TRBV28 and TRBJ2-7; D possibly corresponds to TRBD2 (5 bases). V lost 3 bases and J lost 7, with 13 bases in between. CDR3 length equals 13 residues. CDR1 is MDHEN, CDR2 SYDVKM, per germline. The CDR3 loop reads CASSLRNPGEQYF. CDR3 DNA sequence: TGTGCCAGCAGTTTGAGAAACCCGGGGGAGCAGTACTTC.

The chain joins TRBV23-1 to TRBJ1-1, with 8 nucleotides matching TRBD1. TRBV23-1 is an ORF, and what it does is uncertain. The CDR3 runs to 15 residues. Trimming cost V 8 bases and J 5 bases; bases outside gene matches: 13. The CDR3 here is CASPGAAGGWTEAFF. Here the CDR3 DNA reads TGCGCCAGCCCTGGGGCGGCAGGGGGCTGGACTGAAGCTTTCTTT.